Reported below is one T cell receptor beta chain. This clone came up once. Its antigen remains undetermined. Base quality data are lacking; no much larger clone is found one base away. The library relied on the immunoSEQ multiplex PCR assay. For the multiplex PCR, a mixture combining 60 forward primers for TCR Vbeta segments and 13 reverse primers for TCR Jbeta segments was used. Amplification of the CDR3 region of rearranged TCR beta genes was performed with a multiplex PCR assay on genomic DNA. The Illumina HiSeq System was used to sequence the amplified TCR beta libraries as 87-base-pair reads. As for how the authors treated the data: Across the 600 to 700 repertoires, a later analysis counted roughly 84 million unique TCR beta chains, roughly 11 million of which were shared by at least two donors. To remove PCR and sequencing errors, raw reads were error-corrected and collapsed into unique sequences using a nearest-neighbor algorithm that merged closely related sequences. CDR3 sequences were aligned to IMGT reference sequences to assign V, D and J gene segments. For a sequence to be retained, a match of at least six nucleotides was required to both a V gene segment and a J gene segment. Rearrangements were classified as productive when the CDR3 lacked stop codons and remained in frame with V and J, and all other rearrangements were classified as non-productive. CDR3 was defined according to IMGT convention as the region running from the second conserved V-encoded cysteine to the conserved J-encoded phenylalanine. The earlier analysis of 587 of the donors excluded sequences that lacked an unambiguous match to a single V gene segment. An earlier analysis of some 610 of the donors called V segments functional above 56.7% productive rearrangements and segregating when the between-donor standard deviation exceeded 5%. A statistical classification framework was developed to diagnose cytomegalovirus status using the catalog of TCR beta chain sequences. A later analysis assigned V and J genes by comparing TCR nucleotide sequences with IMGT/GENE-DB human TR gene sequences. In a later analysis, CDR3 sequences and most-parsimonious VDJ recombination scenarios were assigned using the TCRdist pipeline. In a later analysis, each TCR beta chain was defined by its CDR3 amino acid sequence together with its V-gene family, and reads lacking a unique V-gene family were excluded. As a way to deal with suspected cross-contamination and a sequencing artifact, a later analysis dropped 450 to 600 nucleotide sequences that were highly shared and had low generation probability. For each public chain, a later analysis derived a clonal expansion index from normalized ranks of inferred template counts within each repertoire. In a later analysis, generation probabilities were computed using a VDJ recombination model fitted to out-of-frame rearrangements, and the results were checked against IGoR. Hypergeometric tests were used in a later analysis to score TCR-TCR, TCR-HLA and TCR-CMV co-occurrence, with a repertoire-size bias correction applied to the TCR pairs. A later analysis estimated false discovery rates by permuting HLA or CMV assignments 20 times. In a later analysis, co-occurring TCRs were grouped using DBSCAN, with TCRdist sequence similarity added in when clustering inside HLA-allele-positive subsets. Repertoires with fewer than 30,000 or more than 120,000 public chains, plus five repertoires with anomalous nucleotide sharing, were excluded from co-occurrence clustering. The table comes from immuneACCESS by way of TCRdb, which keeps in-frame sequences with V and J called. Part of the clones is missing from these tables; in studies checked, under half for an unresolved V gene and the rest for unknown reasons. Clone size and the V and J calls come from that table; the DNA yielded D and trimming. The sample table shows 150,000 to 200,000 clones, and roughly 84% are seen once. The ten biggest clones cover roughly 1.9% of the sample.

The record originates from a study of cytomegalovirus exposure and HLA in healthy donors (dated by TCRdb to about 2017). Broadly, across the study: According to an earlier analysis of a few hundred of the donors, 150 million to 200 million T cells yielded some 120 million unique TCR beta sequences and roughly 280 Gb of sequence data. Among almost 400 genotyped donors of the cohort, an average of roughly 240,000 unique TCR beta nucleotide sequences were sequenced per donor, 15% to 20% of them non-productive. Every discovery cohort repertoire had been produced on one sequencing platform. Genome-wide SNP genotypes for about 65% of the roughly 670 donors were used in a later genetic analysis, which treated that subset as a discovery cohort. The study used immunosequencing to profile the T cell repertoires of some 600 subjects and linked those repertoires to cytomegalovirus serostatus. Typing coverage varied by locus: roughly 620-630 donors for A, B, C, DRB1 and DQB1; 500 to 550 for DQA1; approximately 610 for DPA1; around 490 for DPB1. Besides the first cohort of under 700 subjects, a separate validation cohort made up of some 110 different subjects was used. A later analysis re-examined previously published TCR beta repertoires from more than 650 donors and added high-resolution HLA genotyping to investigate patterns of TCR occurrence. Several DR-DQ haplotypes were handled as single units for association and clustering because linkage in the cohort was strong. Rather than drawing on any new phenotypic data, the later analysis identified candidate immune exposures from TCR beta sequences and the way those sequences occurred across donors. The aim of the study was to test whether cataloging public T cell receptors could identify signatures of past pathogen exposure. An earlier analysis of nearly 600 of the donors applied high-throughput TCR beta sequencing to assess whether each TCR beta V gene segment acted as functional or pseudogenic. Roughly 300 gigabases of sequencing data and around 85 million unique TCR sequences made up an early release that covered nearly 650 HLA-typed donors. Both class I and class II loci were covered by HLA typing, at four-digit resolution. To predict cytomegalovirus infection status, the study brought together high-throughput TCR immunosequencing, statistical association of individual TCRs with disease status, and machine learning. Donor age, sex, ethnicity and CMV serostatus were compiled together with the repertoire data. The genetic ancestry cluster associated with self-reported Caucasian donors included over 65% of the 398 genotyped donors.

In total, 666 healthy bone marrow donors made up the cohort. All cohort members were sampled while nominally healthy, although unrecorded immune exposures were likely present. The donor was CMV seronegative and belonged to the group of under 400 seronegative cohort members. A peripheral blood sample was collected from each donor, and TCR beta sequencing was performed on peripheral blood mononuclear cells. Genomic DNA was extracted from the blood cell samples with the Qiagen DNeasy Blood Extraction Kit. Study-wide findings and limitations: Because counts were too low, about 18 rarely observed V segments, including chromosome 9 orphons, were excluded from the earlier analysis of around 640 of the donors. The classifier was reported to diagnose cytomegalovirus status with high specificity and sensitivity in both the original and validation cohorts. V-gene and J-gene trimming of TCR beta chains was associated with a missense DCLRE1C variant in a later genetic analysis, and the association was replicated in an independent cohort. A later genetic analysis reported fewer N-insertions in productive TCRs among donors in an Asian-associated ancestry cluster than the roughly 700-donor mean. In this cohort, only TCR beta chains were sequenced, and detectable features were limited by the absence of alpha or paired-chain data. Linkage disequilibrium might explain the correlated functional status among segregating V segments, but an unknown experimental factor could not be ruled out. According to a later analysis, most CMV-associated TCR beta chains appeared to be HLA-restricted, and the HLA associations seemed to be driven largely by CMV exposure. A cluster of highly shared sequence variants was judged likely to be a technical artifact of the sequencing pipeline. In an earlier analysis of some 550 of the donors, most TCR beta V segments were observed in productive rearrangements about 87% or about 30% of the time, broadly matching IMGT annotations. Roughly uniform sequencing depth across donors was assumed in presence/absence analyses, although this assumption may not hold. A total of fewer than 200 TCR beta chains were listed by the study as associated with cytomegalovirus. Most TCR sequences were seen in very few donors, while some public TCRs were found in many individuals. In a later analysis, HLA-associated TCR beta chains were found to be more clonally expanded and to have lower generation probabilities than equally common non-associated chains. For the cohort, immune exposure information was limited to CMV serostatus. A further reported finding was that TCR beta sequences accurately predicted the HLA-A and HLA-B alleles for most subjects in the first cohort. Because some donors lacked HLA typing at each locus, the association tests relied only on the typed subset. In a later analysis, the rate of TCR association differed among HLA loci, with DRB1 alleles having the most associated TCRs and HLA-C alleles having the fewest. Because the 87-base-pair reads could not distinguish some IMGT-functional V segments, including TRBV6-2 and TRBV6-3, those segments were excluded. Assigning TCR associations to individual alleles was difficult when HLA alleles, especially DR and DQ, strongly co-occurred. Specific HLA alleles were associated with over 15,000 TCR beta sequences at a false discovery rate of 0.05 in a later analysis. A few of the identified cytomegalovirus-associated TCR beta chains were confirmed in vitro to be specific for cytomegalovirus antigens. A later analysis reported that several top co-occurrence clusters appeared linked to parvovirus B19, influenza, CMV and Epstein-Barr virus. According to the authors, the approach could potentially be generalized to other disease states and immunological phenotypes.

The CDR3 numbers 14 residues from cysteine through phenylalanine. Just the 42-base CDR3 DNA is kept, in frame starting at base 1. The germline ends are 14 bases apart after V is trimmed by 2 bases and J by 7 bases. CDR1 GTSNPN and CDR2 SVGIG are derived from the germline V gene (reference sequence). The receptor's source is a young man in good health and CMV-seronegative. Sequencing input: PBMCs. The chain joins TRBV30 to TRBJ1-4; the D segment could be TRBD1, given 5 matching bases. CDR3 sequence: CAWSFDSGGEKLFF. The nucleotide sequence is TGTGCCTGGAGTTTTGACAGCGGGGGTGAAAAACTGTTTTTT. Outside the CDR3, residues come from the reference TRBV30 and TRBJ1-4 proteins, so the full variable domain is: SQTIHQWPATLVQPVGSPLSLECTVEGTSNPNLYWYRQAAGRGLQLLFYSVGIGQISSEVPQNLSASRPQDRQFILSSKKLLLSDSGFYLCAWSFDSGGEKLFFGSGTQLSVL.